The clone carrying this T cell receptor beta chain has more than one count but fewer than ten. This specimen belongs to a study of T and B cells in COVID-19 patients. V lost 2 bases to trimming and J lost 5 bases, with 14 bases between them. Germline loops: CDR1 SGHRS, CDR2 YFSETQ. This CDR3 is 15 amino acids long. Blood genomic DNA input for TRB amplification was roughly 250-550 ng. TRB rearrangements were amplified by multiplex PCR with BIOMED2 TRB-A/B primers. TCRdb called the multiplex PCR reads again in MiXCR, with one record for every CDR3 protein. Counted here are fewer than 15,000 distinct CDR3 sequences, 25% to 30% occurring once; the ten biggest clones make up more than 6.5%.

Sequenced: blood. This TCR came from a human donor who had recovered from COVID-19. This sequence joins TRBV5-1 and TRBJ2-1; D is perhaps TRBD2 (7 bases). Here the CDR3 DNA reads TGCGCCAGCAGCTTCTACGGGGGGACAAACAATGAGCAGTTCTTC. Residues: CASSFYGGTNNEQFF. The full variable domain, in which reference TRBV5-1 and TRBJ2-1 provide the parts outside the CDR3, is KAGVTQTPRYLIKTRGQQVTLSCSPISGHRSVSWYQQTPGQGLQFLFEYFSETQRNKGNFPGRFSGRQFSNSRSEMNVSTLELGDSALYLCASSFYGGTNNEQFFGPGTRLTVL.